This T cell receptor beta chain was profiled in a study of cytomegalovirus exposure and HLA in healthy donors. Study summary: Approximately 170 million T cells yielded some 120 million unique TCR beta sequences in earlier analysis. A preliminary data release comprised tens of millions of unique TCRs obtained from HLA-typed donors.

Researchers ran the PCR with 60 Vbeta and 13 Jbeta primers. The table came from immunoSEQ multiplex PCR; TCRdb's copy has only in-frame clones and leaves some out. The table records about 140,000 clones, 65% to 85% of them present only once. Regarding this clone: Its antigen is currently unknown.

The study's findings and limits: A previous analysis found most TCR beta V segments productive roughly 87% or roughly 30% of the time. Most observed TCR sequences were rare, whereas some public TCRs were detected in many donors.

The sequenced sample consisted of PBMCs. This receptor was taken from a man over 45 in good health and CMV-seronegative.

The CDR3 loop is CASSLAMYQETQYF. In DNA, the CDR3 is TGTGCCAGCAGCTTGGCCATGTACCAAGAGACCCAGTACTTC. The gene calls are TRBV5-4 and TRBJ2-5, with D uncertain. The germline CDR1 and CDR2 sequences are SGHNT and YYREEE (reference sequence). Trimming took off 0 bases at V and 0 bases at J, with 6 bases between the two ends. The CDR3 contains 14 residues. The whole variable domain, remainder taken from reference TRBV5-4 and TRBJ2-5, is ETGVTQSPTHLIKTRGQQVTLRCSSQSGHNTVSWYQQALGQGPQFIFQYYREEENGRGNFPPRFSGLQFPNYSSELNVNALELDDSALYLCASSLAMYQETQYFGPGTRLLVL.